The 16 T cell receptor beta chains listed next were all sequenced from one sample in a study of T-cell memory formation after mild COVID-19. MiXCR was run by TCRdb on the 5' RACE reads, yielding one entry per CDR3 protein. Of about 170,000 distinct CDR3 sequences in the sample, under 15% were seen once. The sequencing sample was made of PBMCs or a T cell subset sorted from them (not recorded which). Receptor source: a young man who had mild COVID-19 (a few samples of this study predate the infection). Cell type and time point are not known.

This clonotype was seen ten or more times. The V and J genes are TRBV5-8 and TRBJ2-7; tentatively, D is TRBD1 (5 bases). Germline lookup yields CDR1 SGHTS and CDR2 YDEGEE. This CDR3 has 14 amino acids. The V gene lost 0 bases and the J gene lost 0 bases, with 7 bases spanning the gap. The CDR3 loop reads CASSLGQRSYEQYV. DNA of the CDR3: TGTGCCAGCAGCTTGGGACAGCGCTCCTACGAGCAGTACGTC.

J is TRBJ2-2 and V is TRBV5-1; D call uncertain. Per the germline V gene, CDR1 is SGHRS and CDR2 is YFSETQ. This CDR3 spans 15 amino acids. Between the trimmed V and J ends, which lost 0 bases and 1 base, there was a span of 7 bases. Here the CDR3 reads CASSLAPGNTGELFF. DNA for the CDR3: TGCGCCAGCAGCTTGGCCCCCGGGAACACCGGGGAGCTGTTTTTT. The full variable domain, its missing parts supplied by reference TRBV5-1 and TRBJ2-2, is KAGVTQTPRYLIKTRGQQVTLSCSPISGHRSVSWYQQTPGQGLQFLFEYFSETQRNKGNFPGRFSGRQFSNSRSEMNVSTLELGDSALYLCASSLAPGNTGELFFGEGSRLTVL.

V usage is TRBV2 and J usage is TRBJ2-2, with no clear D. Germline V CDR1 and CDR2: SNHLY, FYNNEI. The CDR3 runs to 13 residues. The V end was cut by 4 bases, the J end by 8 bases, with 11 bases between. The CDR3, as DNA: TGTGCCAGCAGTGGAGAGAGTACAGGGGAGCTGTTTTTT. Residues: CASSGESTGELFF.

The chain joins TRBV20-1 to TRBJ1-2, with D tentatively TRBD1 (5 bases). The CDR3 loop spans 13 amino acids. V lost 1 base, J lost 4 bases, and 10 bases lay in between. The germline V gene has CDR1 DFQATT and CDR2 SNEGSKA (reference sequence). The CDR3 DNA reads as TGCAGTGCTAGAGCGGGGGTACTCTATGGCTACACCTTC. Protein sequence: CSARAGVLYGYTF.

This clonotype was picked up a small number of times. This rearrangement joins TRBV3-1 to TRBJ1-1; 8 nucleotides line up with TRBD1. Looked up from germline, CDR1 is LGHDT and CDR2 is YNNKEL (reference sequence). The junction had 4 bases not matched to a gene; V was cut back by 3 bases and J by 1 base. The CDR3 is made up of 15 amino acids. CDR3 sequence (DNA): TGTGCCAGCAGCCATTTCACAGGGGGGAACACTGAAGCTTTCTTT. Translation: CASSHFTGGNTEAFF.

J is TRBJ1-3 and V is TRBV3-1; tentative D call: TRBD1 (5 bases). The ends were cut back, 1 base at V and 3 bases at J, with 7 bases in the middle. The CDR3 totals 14 residues. Germline V gene lookup returns CDR1 LGHDT and CDR2 YNNKEL (reference sequence). CDR3 amino acids: CASSQGDGGNTIYF. CDR3 bases: TGTGCCAGCAGCCAAGGGGACGGTGGAAACACCATATATTTT. Variable domain in full (rest from reference TRBV3-1 and TRBJ1-3): DTAVSQTPKYLVTQMGNDKSIKCEQNLGHDTMYWYKQDSKKFLKIMFSYNNKELIINETVPNRFSPKSPDKAHLNLHINSLELGDSAVYFCASSQGDGGNTIYFGEGSWLTVV.

The J gene is TRBJ2-7, the V gene TRBV7-3; no clear D. The CDR3 has 13 amino acids. The V end was cut by 5 bases, the J end by 1 base, with 9 bases between. CDR1 SGHTA and CDR2 FQGTGA come from the germline V gene. The CDR3 DNA reads TGTGCCAGCAGCCCTAGGGCGTCCTACGAGCAGTACTTC. Its translation: CASSPRASYEQYF. Variable domain in full (rest from reference TRBV7-3 and TRBJ2-7): GAGVSQTPSNKVTEKGKYVELRCDPISGHTALYWYRQSLGQGPEFLIYFQGTGAADDSGLPNDRFFAVRPEGSVSTLKIQRTERGDSAVYLCASSPRASYEQYFGPGTRLTVT.

This clonotype was picked up a small number of times. V gene TRBV28 combines with J gene TRBJ1-2; 8 positions match TRBD1. This CDR3 contains 14 residues. Germline V gives CDR1 MDHEN, CDR2 SYDVKM. V dropped 7 bases and J dropped 5; count of bases not matched to a gene: 9. The CDR3 sequence: CASIAGGASYGYTF. CDR3 nucleotides: TGTGCCAGCATCGCAGGGGGCGCGAGTTATGGCTACACCTTC.

This chain connects TRBV5-6 to TRBJ2-4; D possibly corresponds to TRBD1 (5 bases). The CDR3 sequence is 16 residues long. V shed 4 bases and J shed 0 bases, with 14 bases lying between them. Germline CDR1 is SGHDT and CDR2 is YYEEEE. Here the CDR3 DNA reads TGTGCCAGCAGCCGTCTAGACAGTATAGCCAAAAACATTCAGTACTTC. Translating gives CASSRLDSIAKNIQYF.

The rearrangement links TRBV12-3 or TRBV12-4 to TRBJ1-1; D uncertain. With 2 bases removed from V and 1 base from J, the gap between germline ends came to 8 bases. This CDR3 comprises 14 residues. The CDR3 loop is CASSLTVGNTEAFF. DNA of the CDR3: TGTGCCAGCAGTTTAACAGTCGGGAACACTGAAGCTTTCTTT.

The sample holds many counts of this clonotype. This chain connects TRBV18 to TRBJ2-5, with D perhaps TRBD2 (5 bases). This CDR3 is 14 amino acids long. Deletions cut 3 bases from V and 3 bases from J, with 11 bases between. Looked up from germline, CDR1 is KGHSH and CDR2 is LQKENI. The CDR3 DNA is TGTGCCAGCTCACCGGACTGGAGAGAAGAGACCCAGTACTTC. It translates to CASSPDWREETQYF.

This clonotype has more than one count but fewer than ten. V usage is TRBV7-9 and J usage is TRBJ1-1; a possible D gene is TRBD1 (5 bases). The CDR3 runs 15 residues. Germline CDR1 reads SEHNR; CDR2 reads FQNEAQ (reference sequence). V was cut by 7 bases and J by 0 bases, with 15 bases left in between. The DNA of the CDR3 is TGTGCCAGCATCGAGTGGAGGGGACTGAACACTGAAGCTTTCTTT. This encodes CASIEWRGLNTEAFF.

This sequence joins TRBV6-2 or TRBV6-3 and TRBJ2-7; D is unclear. The germline V gene has CDR1 MNHEY and CDR2 SVGEGT. There are 12 residues in the CDR3. Trimming removed 4 bases at V and 3 bases at J, with 7 bases between. Here the CDR3 reads CASSSRLYEQYF. CDR3 bases: TGTGCCAGCAGTTCCAGACTCTACGAGCAGTACTTC.

This clonotype has only a few counts. The genes are TRBV7-2 and TRBJ1-6; 11 positions agree with TRBD1. This CDR3 has 16 amino acids. CDR1 is SGHTA and CDR2 is FQGNSA in the germline V gene. V trimming: 5 bases; J trimming: 10 bases; junction bases outside the gene matches: 10. CDR3 DNA sequence: TGTGCCAGCAGCGCGGGACAGGGGGGTTTAGGATCACCCCTCCACTTT. Its protein product is CASSAGQGGLGSPLHF.

The chain carries TRBV5-1 and TRBJ2-3, with 9 bases fitting TRBD2. This CDR3 is built from 16 residues. The germline V gene has CDR1 SGHRS and CDR2 YFSETQ. J lost 1 base, V lost 3 bases, and 6 bases had no gene match. CDR3 residues: CASSWGASGGTDTQYF. The DNA of the CDR3 is TGCGCCAGCAGCTGGGGGGCTAGCGGGGGCACAGATACGCAGTATTTT.

In its sample, this clonotype was seen a few times. The chain carries TRBV5-1 and TRBJ1-2; D is ambiguous. This CDR3 is 13 amino acids long. Trimming removed 0 bases at V and 6 bases at J, with 9 bases between. Germline V gene lookup returns CDR1 SGHRS and CDR2 YFSETQ. The chain's CDR3 is CASSLGSENGYTF. In DNA form, the CDR3 reads TGCGCCAGCAGCTTGGGCAGCGAAAATGGCTACACCTTC.